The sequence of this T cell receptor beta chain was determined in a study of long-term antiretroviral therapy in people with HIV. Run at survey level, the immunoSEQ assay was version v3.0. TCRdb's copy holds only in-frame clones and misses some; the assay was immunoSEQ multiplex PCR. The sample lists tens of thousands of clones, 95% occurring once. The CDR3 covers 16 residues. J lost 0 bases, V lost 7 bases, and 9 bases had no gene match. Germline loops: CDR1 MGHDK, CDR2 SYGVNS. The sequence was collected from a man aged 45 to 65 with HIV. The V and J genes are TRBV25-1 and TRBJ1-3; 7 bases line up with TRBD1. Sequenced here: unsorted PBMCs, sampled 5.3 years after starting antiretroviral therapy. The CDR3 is CASTRRTGRSGNTIYF. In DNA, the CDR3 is TGTGCCAGCACCCGCAGGACAGGACGCTCTGGAAACACCATATATTTT.